The sequence of this T cell receptor beta chain was determined in a study of blood T cell repertoires in COVID-19. Overall study context: Donors in the United States, Italy and Spain gave samples during acute or convalescent COVID-19. The analysed material was cDNA or gDNA that came from T cells, B-cell-depleted T cells, or PBMCs.

The germline gives CDR1 SGDLS, CDR2 YYNGEE. The CDR3 has 16 amino acids. Trimming at V came to 1 base and at J to 6 bases, leaving 9 bases not matched to a gene. Measured with immunoSEQ multiplex PCR; TCRdb has only the in-frame clones, and not every one. The table has roughly 170,000 clones, about nine tenths seen once. The V call is TRBV9, the J call TRBJ2-2; TRBD1 matches 7 bases. Input material: peripheral blood. This clonotype was obtained from a man between 65 and 85 years old with active or convalescent COVID-19. The CDR3 DNA reads as TGTGCCAGCAGCGTAATTGACAGGGTAAAGGCCGGGGAGCTGTTTTTT. It codes for CASSVIDRVKAGELFF.